Sequencing of this T cell receptor beta chain was carried out in a study of blood T cells in healthy people across ages (dated by TCRdb to the mid-2010s). General notes on the study: Template switching captured roughly one uniquely barcoded TCR beta cDNA molecule per two T cells in model experiments. Donors of different ages were randomly distributed across sequencing lanes to avoid experimental bias. Age-related changes in TCR beta repertoire diversity were measured in the study by deep sequencing normalized with unique cDNA molecular identifiers. Using the same blood draw, the study looked at two additional independent replicas of 1 million unique cDNA reads for two donors, one aged 18 to 30 and the other aged 80 or older. The donors were split into four age groups: young (average roughly 15 years), middle-aged (over 35), aged (more than 55) and long-lived (more than 80).

This clonotype has a handful of counts. Its antigen specificity is not known. No base-level quality is on record; no much larger clone is a single base apart. Donors were approximately 42 systemically healthy Caucasian individuals from Russia aged 6 to 90 years. Each donor gave approximately 9.3 milliliters of peripheral blood, collected into EDTA-treated Vacutainer tubes. Ficoll-Paque density-gradient centrifugation was used to isolate PBMCs, with at least 7 million per sample. Trizol reagent was used to extract total RNA from PBMCs, with at least 5.5 micrograms per sample. For every donor, an aliquot of PBMCs went through flow cytometry to measure the percentages of naive CD45RAhigh/CD27high T cells. From its cysteine to its phenylalanine, the CDR3 spans 15 amino acids. Only the CDR3 DNA stays, 45 bases, in frame from base 1. V is reduced by 1 base and J by 0 bases, leaving a spacing of 10 bases between them. CDR1 is given as SNHLY and CDR2 as FYNNEI, both from the germline V gene.

The library was built by means of 5' RACE. The sequencer listed for this sample is Illumina HiSeq 2500. A second PCR of roughly 6 to 11 cycles was run with a J-beta primer mix and a sample-barcoded 5' primer. Each TCR beta cDNA molecule received a unique molecular identifier from a template-switch 5' adaptor carrying 12 random nucleotides. At least 2.5 million CDR3-containing paired-end reads were obtained from each sample. First-strand cDNA synthesis was performed from all RNA using the Mint cDNA synthesis kit, with priming by a TRBC-specific oligonucleotide. After uracil-DNA glycosylase treatment, a first 18-cycle PCR used universal primers M1SS and BC2_uni_R on all cDNA. In the paper's pipeline: Each sample was normalized by randomly selecting 1 million high-quality reads, each carrying a distinct molecular identifier. Reads with shared molecular identifiers were discarded instead of being binned into consensus sequences. MiTCR, set to a Q25 quality threshold and the strictest error-elimination algorithm, was used for CDR3 identification, clonotype clustering and error correction. A nonparametric unseen species model with Euler transformation was used to estimate lower-bound total TCR beta diversity. TCRdb passed the public sequencing reads through fastp at Q25 and MiXCR, retaining productive beta sequences. Entries are consolidated by CDR3 protein sequence, retaining the most common genes and DNA. The authors' filters were not applied to this entry. This sample comprises some 1.5 million distinct CDR3 sequences, under 55% of them detected only once. Roughly 3.7% of the sample is taken by the ten largest.

Paper-wide results and their limitations: Total diversity estimates from one million sequenced T cells were considered lower bounds and underestimates. Donor CMV infection status was unknown, potentially confounding age-related changes in expanded clonotypes. The percentage of naive T cells measured by flow cytometry correlated strongly with observed TCR beta diversity. Observed TCR beta diversity per million T cells fell roughly linearly with age, and a significant reduction was already apparent by age approximately 40. Because profiling used bulk unsorted PBMCs, naive and antigen-experienced compartments could not be compared conclusively. Compared with the aged group, the long-lived group had more naive CD4+ T cells, fewer expanded clones and increased TCR diversity, a pattern suggesting age selection.

This sequence uses TRBV2 and TRBJ2-7, with the D segment identity uncertain. Sequencing was carried out using blood. The TCR originated in a woman aged 18-29 years in good health. The CDR3 is CASSEVPESSYEQYF. The nucleotides read TGTGCCAGCAGTGAAGTGCCGGAGAGCTCCTACGAGCAGTACTTC.